These 30 T cell receptor beta chains were all obtained from the same sample, sequenced in a study of molecular identifiers for immune sequencing clone quantification. Using its own MiXCR run on the PCR reads, TCRdb lists one record per CDR3 protein. The sample has 68,000 or so distinct CDR3 sequences; over 15% are singletons. Sequenced material: naive CD8+ T cells from blood, with Jurkat cell RNA spiked in. Subset of the sample: FACS-sorted CD8+CD4-CCR7+CD45RA+ naive T cells. The receptors come from a human donor in good health. Some libraries in this study had Jurkat cell RNA spiked in.

As for this clonotype: This may stem from a read error, because a much larger clone lies one nucleotide away. V usage is TRBV6-2 or TRBV6-3 and J usage is TRBJ2-7; D unclear. Germline V gene sequence: CDR1 MNHEY, CDR2 SVGEGT. This CDR3 region has 16 residues. The chain's CDR3 is CASSYTNLHYSYEQHF. The CDR3 region has the DNA TGTGCCAGCAGTTACACGAACCTCCATTACTCCTACGAGCAGCACTTC.

The sample holds many counts of this clonotype. This chain links TRBV6-5 with TRBJ1-1; 8 bases map to TRBD1. V shed 1 base, J shed 12 bases, and the junction held 7 bases outside the gene matches. The CDR3 has 13 amino acids. Germline V CDR1 and CDR2: MNHEY, SVGAGI. CDR3 nucleotide sequence: TGTGCCAGCAGTTACTTCTCGGACAGGGCGACTTTCTTT. This codes for CASSYFSDRATFF.

This clonotype was seen repeatedly, ten times or more. The CDR3 nucleotides are TGTGCCAGCAGGGGACTAGCCACCTACGAGCAGTACTTC. Translating gives CASRGLATYEQYF. The chain combines TRBV28 with TRBJ2-7; TRBD2 agrees at 9 bases. Germline V gives CDR1 MDHEN, CDR2 SYDVKM. J lost 2 bases, V lost 6 bases, and 2 bases had no gene match. This CDR3 contains 13 residues.

This clonotype was seen repeatedly, ten times or more. The chain is built from TRBV20-1 and TRBJ2-5, with D uncertain. The CDR3 sequence is 16 residues long. Trimming removed 5 bases from V and 5 bases from J, with 24 bases in between. Germline CDR1 reads DFQATT; CDR2 reads SNEGSKA (reference sequence). The CDR3 DNA reads TGCAGTGCTGACGGACCCAGAGAGCAGATTTGGGAGACCCAGTACTTC. This gives the protein CSADGPREQIWETQYF.

The J gene is TRBJ2-5, the V gene TRBV7-9; a possible D gene is TRBD1 (6 bases). Germline V gives CDR1 SEHNR, CDR2 FQNEAQ (reference sequence). This CDR3 comprises 16 residues. V lost 0 bases to trimming and J lost 0 bases, with 11 bases between them. The DNA for the CDR3 is TGTGCCAGCAGCTTAGCGATCGGACAGTACCAAGAGACCCAGTACTTC. Protein sequence: CASSLAIGQYQETQYF.

For this clonotype: A much larger clone is a single base away; this may be a read error. V gene TRBV30 combines with J gene TRBJ2-1; D is undetermined. Germline assignment: CDR1 GTSNPN and CDR2 SVGIG (reference sequence). This CDR3 comprises 13 residues. Between the trimmed V and J ends, which lost 3 bases and 9 bases, there was a span of 15 bases. CDR3 region: CAWRETPSGEQFF. The CDR3 DNA reads TGTGCCTGGAGGGAAACACCTTCCGGTGAGCAGTTCTTC.

A few counts support this clonotype. This may come from a read error, since a much larger clone is one base off. The CDR3 ends on some other residue instead of the conserved phenylalanine or tryptophan, so this is likely a read error. The CDR3 region has the DNA TGTGCCAGCAGTCCCCCGGGGACTCGCTACGAGCAGTACCTC. Protein: CASSPPGTRYEQYL. The gene calls are TRBV2 and TRBJ2-7; possible D gene TRBD2, 6 bases. V was pared by 5 bases and J by 3 bases, with 14 bases between. This CDR3 contains 14 residues. Germline assignment: CDR1 SNHLY and CDR2 FYNNEI.

This clonotype was seen ten or more times. J is TRBJ2-2 and V is TRBV4-1; D is unresolved. V gave up 3 bases and J gave up 0 bases, with 8 bases separating them. The CDR3 has 15 amino acids. Germline CDR1 is MGHRA and CDR2 is YSYEKL. CDR3 region: CASSHRSPNTGELFF. For the CDR3, the DNA is TGCGCCAGCAGCCATCGTAGCCCGAACACCGGGGAGCTGTTTTTT.

This clonotype was detected only a few times. This chain links TRBV10-2 with TRBJ2-6; no clear D gene. Germline-derived CDR1 and CDR2 are WSHSY and SAAADI. This CDR3 contains 13 residues. The V gene lost 6 bases and the J gene lost 0 bases, with 3 bases spanning the gap. DNA for the CDR3: TGCGCCAGCAGGGACTCTGGGGCCAACGTCCTGACTTTC. It encodes CASRDSGANVLTF.

This clonotype has a count of ten or more. V gene TRBV14 combines with J gene TRBJ2-7, with D perhaps assigned TRBD1 or TRBD2 (5 bases each). In germline, CDR1 is SGHDN, CDR2 FVKESK. CDR3 size: 16 residues. The V gene lost 2 bases and the J gene lost 3 bases, with 17 bases spanning the gap. The CDR3 is CASSQWDGAYSYEQYF. The CDR3 DNA reads as TGTGCCAGCAGCCAATGGGACGGAGCATATAGCTACGAGCAGTACTTC.

The sample holds many counts of this clonotype. This chain's CDR3 is CASSQSWDNENYGYTF. In DNA, the CDR3 is TGTGCCAGCAGTCAGTCCTGGGACAACGAAAACTATGGCTACACCTTC. The V gene is TRBV27, the J gene TRBJ1-2; tentative D call: TRBD1 (6 bases). This CDR3 has 16 residues. Trimming took 5 bases from V and 2 from J, leaving 18 bases between them. The germline V gene encodes CDR1 MNHEY and CDR2 SMNVEV (reference sequence).

Comments on this clonotype: Since a much larger clone is just one base distant, this may be a read error. The V gene is TRBV7-9, the J gene TRBJ1-1, with D uncertain. CDR1 SEHNR and CDR2 FQNEAQ come from the germline V gene (reference sequence). There are 11 residues in the CDR3. CDR3 protein: CASSLATEALF. As DNA, the CDR3 is TGTGCCAGCAGCTTAGCCACTGAAGCTCTCTTT.

This clonotype was recorded many times. The chain couples TRBV7-9 to TRBJ2-2; D is unclear. The CDR3 contains 14 residues. The germline gives CDR1 SEHNR, CDR2 FQNEAQ (reference sequence). Trimming removed 2 bases from V and 7 bases from J, with 11 bases in between. The CDR3 sequence is CASSLPLRGGELFF. In DNA, the CDR3 is TGTGCCAGCAGCTTACCCCTGCGTGGCGGGGAGCTGTTTTTT. Together with reference TRBV7-9 and TRBJ2-2, the CDR3 gives the full variable domain: DTGVSQNPRHKITKRGQNVTFRCDPISEHNRLYWYRQTLGQGPEFLTYFQNEAQLEKSRLLSDRFSAERPKGSFSTLEIQRTEQGDSAMYLCASSLPLRGGELFFGEGSRLTVL.

This clonotype has a handful of counts. This may stem from a read error, because a much larger clone lies one nucleotide away. The chain is built from TRBV20-1 and TRBJ1-2, with D possibly being TRBD1 (5 bases). The length of the CDR3 is 14 residues. The V gene lost 5 bases and the J gene lost 2 bases, with 15 bases spanning the gap. The germline gives CDR1 DFQATT, CDR2 SNEGSKA (reference sequence). In nucleotides, the CDR3 is TGCAGTGCTGGACTAGGACAACCAAACTATGGCTACACCTTC. Amino acids: CSAGLGQPNYGYTF.

This clonotype was recorded at least ten times. The rearrangement uses TRBV10-3 and TRBJ2-1; the D gene is possibly TRBD1 (7 bases). The CDR3 covers 19 residues. Germline lookup yields CDR1 ENHRY and CDR2 SYGVKD. Trimming left V 4 bases short and J 0 bases short, with 22 bases between. The CDR3: CAISVPGQIAESSYNEQFF. The CDR3 DNA reads as TGTGCCATCAGTGTACCGGGACAGATAGCGGAAAGCTCCTACAATGAGCAGTTCTTC.

This sequence joins TRBV20-1 and TRBJ2-1, with D tentatively TRBD2 (5 bases). The germline V and J ends were trimmed by 5 bases and 0 bases, with 11 bases remaining between them. This CDR3 has 14 residues. Germline V gene lookup returns CDR1 DFQATT and CDR2 SNEGSKA (reference sequence). CDR3 bases: TGCAGTGCTCCCGGGGTTTCCTCCTACAATGAGCAGTTCTTC. Translation gives CSAPGVSSYNEQFF.

This clonotype was observed at least ten times. V is TRBV27 and J is TRBJ2-7, with D unresolved. The CDR3 consists of 11 residues. The germline CDR1 and CDR2 sequences are MNHEY and SMNVEV (reference sequence). V was pared by 8 bases and J by 4 bases, with 9 bases between. The CDR3 region is CASRSTYEQYF. The CDR3 bases are TGTGCCAGCCGTTCGACTTACGAGCAGTACTTC.

This clonotype was detected ten times or more. The chain links TRBV10-3 to TRBJ1-1, with D possibly matching TRBD1 (6 bases). V was clipped by 10 bases and J by 4 bases, with 13 bases between them. This CDR3 region has 12 residues. CDR1 ENHRY and CDR2 SYGVKD come from the germline V gene. CDR3 nucleotide sequence: TGTGCCACGGGAAAGGGGGGCACTGAAGCTTTCTTT. It translates to CATGKGGTEAFF.

The gene calls are TRBV7-9 and TRBJ2-1; 7 bases agree with TRBD2. V was clipped by 1 base and J by 3 bases; unmatched bases: 12. The CDR3 runs to 18 residues. Germline CDR1 and CDR2: SEHNR and FQNEAQ (reference sequence). CDR3 DNA sequence: TGTGCCAGCAGCTTAGTGTCAAGCGGGATAACAGTCTACAATGAGCAGTTCTTC. Amino acid sequence: CASSLVSSGITVYNEQFF.

This clonotype was seen ten or more times. The chain uses TRBV7-9 and TRBJ2-5; D is perhaps TRBD1 or TRBD2 (5 bases each). The CDR3 runs 15 residues. The germline V gene encodes CDR1 SEHNR and CDR2 FQNEAQ (reference sequence). V was cut by 2 bases and J by 9 bases, with 19 bases left in between. The CDR3 loop reads CASSLSPGDLGPQYF. Here the CDR3 DNA reads TGTGCCAGCAGCTTATCCCCTGGGGACCTGGGGCCCCAGTACTTC.

This clonotype was seen repeatedly, ten times or more. The genes are TRBV7-2 and TRBJ2-1, with D maybe TRBD2 (6 bases). The V gene's germline CDR1 is SGHTA and CDR2 FQGNSA. V lost 1 base and J 0 bases, leaving 13 bases between the germline ends. The CDR3 covers 17 residues. This CDR3 reads CASSLDAGSSSYNEQFF. The DNA of the CDR3 is TGTGCCAGCAGCTTAGACGCGGGGAGTAGCTCCTACAATGAGCAGTTCTTC.

This clonotype was detected many times. This chain joins TRBV27 and TRBJ2-7, with D perhaps given as TRBD1 or TRBD2 (5 bases each). The CDR3 contains 15 residues. Germline V gene lookup returns CDR1 MNHEY and CDR2 SMNVEV (reference sequence). Trimming took 0 bases from V and 0 from J, leaving 9 bases between them. The CDR3 nucleotides are TGTGCCAGCAGTTTATCGTCAGGGAGCTCCTACGAGCAGTACTTC. Its protein product is CASSLSSGSSYEQYF.

This clonotype was recorded at least ten times. The chain links TRBV4-3 to TRBJ2-1; D gene ambiguous. V lost 4 bases and J lost 8, with 6 bases in between. This CDR3 has 11 residues. Per germline, CDR1 LGHNA and CDR2 YSLEER. This CDR3 is CASSRGYEQFF. CDR3 coding DNA: TGCGCCAGCAGCCGAGGTTATGAGCAGTTCTTC.

This clonotype occurred many times. This sequence joins TRBV7-8 and TRBJ2-6; D gene unclear. Germline V gene lookup returns CDR1 SGHVS and CDR2 FQNEAQ. CDR3 size: 14 residues. V dropped 2 bases and J dropped 3 bases, with 5 bases sitting between them. CDR3 sequence: CASSLLHGANVLTF. The CDR3 DNA reads TGTGCCAGCAGCTTATTACATGGGGCCAACGTCCTGACTTTC.

This clonotype has ten or more counts. The chain employs TRBV4-1 and TRBJ1-1; D may be TRBD1 (5 bases). V lost 3 bases and J lost 8, with 13 bases in between. Germline V lookup: CDR1 MGHRA, CDR2 YSYEKL. The CDR3 contains 13 residues. CDR3 coding DNA: TGCGCCAGCAGCCAGGGGGGGTTCGGGGAAGCTTTCTTT. Translating gives CASSQGGFGEAFF.

This clonotype was counted ten times or more. The chain recombines TRBV27 with TRBJ2-7; a weak D match, TRBD2 (5 bases). The V gene lost 5 bases and the J gene lost 2 bases, with 10 bases spanning the gap. This CDR3 has 13 amino acids. Germline V gene data show CDR1 as MNHEY and CDR2 as SMNVEV (reference sequence). This chain's CDR3 is CASSLTGAYEQYF. The DNA of the CDR3 is TGTGCCAGCAGTCTGACCGGGGCCTACGAGCAGTACTTC.

This clonotype was counted at least ten times. The rearrangement joins TRBV6-1 to TRBJ1-6; D call uncertain. The V gene's germline CDR1 is MNHNS and CDR2 SASEGT. This CDR3 region has 14 residues. Deletions cut 6 bases from V and 7 bases from J, with 13 bases between. CDR3: CASRNRVSNSPLHF. The DNA of the CDR3 is TGTGCCAGCAGGAACCGGGTCTCAAATTCACCCCTCCACTTT.

The chain carries TRBV2 and TRBJ2-7; D may match TRBD1 or TRBD2 (5 bases each). The CDR3 is made up of 14 amino acids. The germline CDR1 and CDR2 sequences are SNHLY and FYNNEI. V was shortened by 2 bases and J by 3 bases, with 11 bases between the two germline ends. CDR3 sequence (DNA): TGTGCCAGCAGTGAAAGAGGGGCGGACTACGAGCAGTACTTC. Protein product: CASSERGADYEQYF.

This clonotype turned up a few times. This chain links TRBV4-1 with TRBJ1-1; 7 bases fit TRBD1. Germline-derived CDR1 and CDR2 are MGHRA and YSYEKL. V gave up 0 bases and J gave up 10 bases; unmatched junction bases: 14. CDR3 length equals 16 residues. The CDR3 region is CASSQEVRGGEDRAFF. CDR3 bases: TGCGCCAGCAGCCAAGAAGTGAGAGGGGGCGAGGATCGAGCTTTCTTT.

This clonotype showed up many times. The chain is built from TRBV13 and TRBJ2-7; 8 nucleotides match TRBD2. Looked up from germline, CDR1 is PRHDT and CDR2 is FYEKMQ (reference sequence). J was trimmed by 4 bases and V by 8 bases; bases with no gene match: 10. This CDR3 is 14 amino acids long. The CDR3 DNA reads TGTGCCAGCGGACACCAGCGGGAGCTGTACGAGCAGTACTTC. It translates to CASGHQRELYEQYF. Complete variable domain (other parts from reference TRBV13 and TRBJ2-7): AAGVIQSPRHLIKEKRETATLKCYPIPRHDTVYWYQQGPGQDPQFLISFYEKMQSDKGSIPDRFSAQQFSDYHSELNMSSLELGDSALYFCASGHQRELYEQYFGPGTRLTVT.